This passage covers 32 T cell receptor beta chains from one sample sequenced in a study of OX40 agonist ivuxolimab in advanced cancers. Generated by immunoSEQ multiplex PCR, the TCRdb table keeps only in-frame clones and is missing some. The sample records 75,000 to 95,000 clones, roughly 94% being singletons. The specimen was CD4+ or CD8+ T cells sorted from blood, collected in a trial of the OX40 agonist ivuxolimab. These receptor sequences come from an adult with an advanced solid tumor such as melanoma, head and neck, liver or kidney cancer.

This clone is labeled as medium-sized. The sample holds other DNA sequences that translate to the same CDR3. The chain recombines TRBV7-9 with TRBJ1-4; 10 bases are a match to TRBD1. Per the germline V gene, CDR1 is SEHNR and CDR2 is FQNEAQ (reference sequence). The junction had 7 bases not matched to a gene; V was cut back by 7 bases and J by 5 bases. The CDR3 covers 15 residues. The DNA for the CDR3 is TGTGCCAGCACCTCCGGACAGGGGGGGAATGAAAAACTGTTTTTT. Amino acids: CASTSGQGGNEKLFF.

Remarks on this clone: Other nucleotide sequences in the sample specify the same CDR3. J is TRBJ2-7 and V is TRBV7-9, with 7 bases matching TRBD2. CDR3 size: 13 residues. With 1 base clipped from V and 3 bases from J, the junction kept 0 bases outside the gene matches. Germline V gene data show CDR1 as SEHNR and CDR2 as FQNEAQ (reference sequence). The CDR3 bases are TGTGCCAGCAGCTTAGGCGGGGGCTACGAGCAGTACTTC. As protein: CASSLGGGYEQYF.

This clone was counted between two and nine times. The rearrangement uses TRBV19 and TRBJ1-4; the D gene is possibly TRBD1 (5 bases). The CDR3 extends over 14 amino acids. Per the germline V gene, CDR1 is LNHDA and CDR2 is SQIVND (reference sequence). V lost 2 bases and J 2 bases, leaving 6 bases between the germline ends. The CDR3 is CASSIQGTNEKLFF. The CDR3 coding sequence is TGTGCCAGTAGTATACAGGGTACTAATGAAAAACTGTTTTTT.

This clone was observed a few times. The chain carries TRBV10-3 and TRBJ1-5; tentative D call: TRBD1 (5 bases). The CDR3 runs 13 residues. V shed 5 bases and J shed 5 bases, with 10 bases lying between them. The germline gives CDR1 ENHRY, CDR2 SYGVKD. This CDR3 reads CAISTDRDQPQHF. The CDR3 region has the DNA TGTGCCATCAGTACCGACAGAGATCAGCCCCAGCATTTT.

V gene TRBV15 combines with J gene TRBJ2-3, with D possibly TRBD2 on 6 matching bases. V was pared by 0 bases and J by 6 bases, with 22 bases between. Germline assignment: CDR1 LNHNV and CDR2 YYDKDF (reference sequence). This CDR3 comprises 18 residues. The CDR3 bases are TGTGCCACCAGCAGAGATCCAGGAGGGACGGCCAACCCGGATACGCAGTATTTT. Its protein product is CATSRDPGGTANPDTQYF.

The rearrangement joins TRBV7-3 to TRBJ2-5; D not resolved. CDR3 length: 13 amino acids. The V gene lost 0 bases and the J gene lost 5 bases, with 7 bases spanning the gap. Germline V gene sequence: CDR1 SGHTA, CDR2 FQGTGA. CDR3 bases: TGTGCCAGCAGCTTAACGTTGGGGGAGACCCAGTACTTC. Translated: CASSLTLGETQYF.

The V call is TRBV4-2, the J call TRBJ1-3; a weak D match, TRBD1 (6 bases). The CDR3 contains 18 residues. Germline CDR1 is LGHNA and CDR2 is YNFKEQ. Trimming pared 4 bases from V and 0 bases from J, leaving 19 bases between. CDR3 nucleotide sequence: TGTGCCAGCAGCCCGGAGCCCCAGGGGCTGAGCTCTGGAAACACCATATATTTT. It encodes CASSPEPQGLSSGNTIYF.

The chain employs TRBV9 and TRBJ2-2; no definite D call. The CDR3 contains 16 residues. Between the trimmed V and J ends, which lost 1 base and 7 bases, there was a span of 17 bases. The germline V gene has CDR1 SGDLS and CDR2 YYNGEE. CDR3 DNA sequence: TGTGCCAGCAGCGTAAGTTCCTCAGCAGCGTACGGGGAGCTGTTTTTT. The encoded protein is CASSVSSSAAYGELFF.

The CDR3, as DNA: TGTGCCAGCAGCTTATATATGGGGAGCGGCTACACCTTC. Translated, it gives CASSLYMGSGYTF. The chain couples TRBV7-2 to TRBJ1-2; D remains ambiguous. The germline V gene has CDR1 SGHTA and CDR2 FQGNSA. The ends were cut back, 2 bases at V and 8 bases at J, with 12 bases in the middle. The CDR3 has 13 residues.

The chain carries TRBV7-2 and TRBJ1-2; perhaps TRBD1 as D (5 bases). The CDR3 loop spans 15 amino acids. Trimming removed 5 bases at V and 5 bases at J, with 18 bases between. From germline, CDR1 is SGHTA and CDR2 FQGNSA. CDR3 amino acids: CASSLRGDSFYGYTF. DNA of the CDR3: TGTGCCAGCAGCCTCAGAGGTGACAGCTTTTATGGCTACACCTTC.

The rearrangement links TRBV15 to TRBJ1-1, with 10 bases aligning to TRBD1. V dropped 5 bases and J dropped 0; count of bases not matched to a gene: 6. Germline loops: CDR1 LNHNV, CDR2 YYDKDF (reference sequence). This CDR3 is 16 amino acids long. The CDR3 DNA reads TGTGCCACCAGCCCCCGGGACAGGGGCATGAACACTGAAGCTTTCTTT. Translated: CATSPRDRGMNTEAFF.

J is TRBJ1-1 and V is TRBV5-6, with no clear D. From germline, CDR1 is SGHDT and CDR2 YYEEEE. The CDR3 loop spans 11 amino acids. Trimming removed 1 base at V and 14 bases at J, with 12 bases between. This CDR3 reads CASSLFQEQFF. The CDR3, as DNA: TGTGCCAGCAGCTTGTTCCAGGAGCAATTCTTT.

In its sample, this clone was seen a few times. This chain connects TRBV6-5 to TRBJ2-3; the D gene is possibly TRBD2 (5 bases). CDR1 MNHEY and CDR2 SVGAGI come from the germline V gene. V lost 6 bases and J 0 bases, leaving 13 bases between the germline ends. This CDR3 has 15 amino acids. The CDR3 region is CASSLSGISTDTQYF. Here the CDR3 DNA reads TGTGCCAGCAGCCTTTCCGGGATTAGCACAGATACGCAGTATTTT.

The V call is TRBV6-5, the J call TRBJ1-2; TRBD1 is a possible D gene (6 bases). Germline CDR1 reads MNHEY; CDR2 reads SVGAGI. Trimming removed 4 bases from V and 7 bases from J, with 16 bases in between. CDR3 length equals 14 residues. CDR3 loop: CASSSGQTVGGYTF. CDR3 DNA: TGTGCCAGCAGTTCCGGACAGACGGTGGGTGGCTACACCTTC.

This chain links TRBV5-1 with TRBJ2-7; TRBD2 aligns across 12 bases. V gave up 3 bases and J gave up 6 bases; unmatched junction bases: 1. Germline V CDR1 and CDR2: SGHRS, YFSETQ. CDR3 size: 13 residues. CDR3 protein: CASSSGLAGEQYF. The CDR3 coding sequence is TGCGCCAGCAGCTCGGGACTAGCGGGCGAGCAGTACTTC.

The chain joins TRBV18 to TRBJ1-6; tentative D call: TRBD1 (6 bases). The CDR3 covers 18 residues. Trimming pared 2 bases from V and 5 bases from J, leaving 19 bases between. CDR1 KGHSH and CDR2 LQKENI come from the germline V gene. The CDR3 sequence is CASSPFTGQHANNSPLHF. CDR3 sequence (DNA): TGTGCCAGCTCACCATTTACCGGACAGCATGCGAATAATTCACCCCTCCACTTT.

The chain carries TRBV14 and TRBJ2-7, with 7 bases aligning to TRBD2. The germline V gene encodes CDR1 SGHDN and CDR2 FVKESK. This CDR3 has 16 amino acids. V dropped 2 bases and J dropped 3; count of bases not matched to a gene: 10. For the CDR3, the DNA is TGTGCCAGCAGCCAATCCAGTGGCGGGAGATACTACGAGCAGTACTTC. Protein: CASSQSSGGRYYEQYF.

The chain links TRBV6-6 to TRBJ1-6, with D perhaps TRBD1 (5 bases). The germline V and J ends were trimmed by 6 bases and 5 bases, with 14 bases remaining between them. The CDR3 spans 15 residues. From germline, CDR1 is MNHNY and CDR2 SVGAGI (reference sequence). CDR3 DNA sequence: TGTGCCAGCAGCTCCTTAGGGGCAGATAATTCACCCCTCCACTTT. It yields the protein CASSSLGADNSPLHF.

The V call is TRBV9, the J call TRBJ2-1; D could derive from TRBD1 or TRBD2 (6 bases each). The CDR3 has 13 amino acids. The V end was cut by 0 bases, the J end by 8 bases, with 9 bases between. Germline V gene lookup returns CDR1 SGDLS and CDR2 YYNGEE. In DNA form, the CDR3 reads TGTGCCAGCAGCGTAGGAAGGGGGGATGAGCAGTTCTTC. Its translation: CASSVGRGDEQFF.

The chain links TRBV6-5 to TRBJ2-7; the match to TRBD1 covers 11 bases. V lost 5 bases to trimming and J lost 1 base; unmatched junction nucleotides: 4. The germline V gene has CDR1 MNHEY and CDR2 SVGAGI. CDR3 length: 15 residues. CDR3 residues: CASSPRDRGSYEQYF. CDR3 coding DNA: TGTGCCAGCAGTCCCCGGGACAGGGGGTCCTACGAGCAGTACTTC.

On this clone itself: The same CDR3 can be traced to other DNA sequences in this sample. The V call is TRBV7-3, the J call TRBJ2-2; possibly TRBD2 for D (5 bases). CDR1 is SGHTA, CDR2 FQGTGA, per germline. Trimming removed 0 bases from V and 2 bases from J, with 7 bases in between. There are 15 residues in the CDR3. CDR3 coding DNA: TGTGCCAGCAGCTTAACTAGCGCTAACACCGGGGAGCTGTTTTTT. Protein sequence: CASSLTSANTGELFF. The full variable domain, with the rest looked up from reference TRBV7-3 and TRBJ2-2, is GAGVSQTPSNKVTEKGKYVELRCDPISGHTALYWYRQSLGQGPEFLIYFQGTGAADDSGLPNDRFFAVRPEGSVSTLKIQRTERGDSAVYLCASSLTSANTGELFFGEGSRLTVL.

The chain combines TRBV5-1 with TRBJ1-1; 8 bases fit TRBD1. The CDR3 covers 15 residues. Trimming removed 3 bases from V and 2 bases from J; junction bases left unmatched: 6. Germline lookup yields CDR1 SGHRS and CDR2 YFSETQ. The CDR3 nucleotides read TGCGCCAGCAGCTCACTTTCAGGGGGCAACACTGAAGCTTTCTTT. This codes for CASSSLSGGNTEAFF.

The V gene is TRBV5-8, the J gene TRBJ1-2, with no clear D. The CDR3 extends over 12 amino acids. The V gene lost 4 bases and the J gene lost 8 bases, with 12 bases spanning the gap. CDR1 is SGHTS and CDR2 is YDEGEE in the germline V gene. CDR3 DNA: TGTGCCAGCAGCCCCCCGGGTAGGGGCTACACCTTC. Protein: CASSPPGRGYTF.

The gene calls are TRBV6-6 and TRBJ2-5; 12 positions agree with TRBD2. Germline V gene data show CDR1 as MNHNY and CDR2 as SVGAGI (reference sequence). The CDR3 extends over 13 amino acids. Trimming cost V 10 bases and J 2 bases; bases outside gene matches: 2. CDR3 loop: CATSGRGQETQYF. CDR3 coding DNA: TGTGCCACTAGCGGGAGGGGACAAGAGACCCAGTACTTC.

This clone is a singleton in its sample. This chain uses TRBV6-1 with TRBJ2-7, with D possibly TRBD2 on 5 matching bases. Trimming took 5 bases from V and 5 from J, leaving 16 bases between them. Germline V lookup: CDR1 MNHNS, CDR2 SASEGT. The CDR3 totals 14 residues. The CDR3 reads CASSYIRGSHEQYF. The CDR3 coding sequence is TGTGCCAGCAGTTATATTCGGGGAAGCCACGAGCAGTACTTC.

This clone was detected only once. The chain employs TRBV11-2 and TRBJ2-2; TRBD2 might be the D (5 bases). The CDR3 contains 15 residues. Germline CDR1 and CDR2: SGHAT and FQNNGV. V was cut by 4 bases and J by 5 bases, with 14 bases left in between. This CDR3 reads CASSSAGMRTGELFF. DNA for the CDR3: TGTGCCAGCAGCTCGGCGGGCATGCGAACCGGGGAGCTGTTTTTT.

This chain uses TRBV19 with TRBJ1-2; possibly TRBD1 for D (6 bases). CDR1 is LNHDA and CDR2 is SQIVND in the germline V gene (reference sequence). The V gene lost 4 bases and the J gene lost 3 bases, with 6 bases spanning the gap. This CDR3 is built from 12 residues. The CDR3 is CASSTGDYGYTF. The CDR3 DNA follows: TGTGCCAGTAGTACAGGGGACTATGGCTACACCTTC.

J is TRBJ1-2 and V is TRBV2; D not certain. The germline V gene has CDR1 SNHLY and CDR2 FYNNEI. The CDR3 runs 15 residues. V was trimmed by 2 bases and J by 0 bases, leaving 10 bases between them. The CDR3 is CASSESWTSNYGYTF. In nucleotides, the CDR3 is TGTGCCAGCAGTGAATCTTGGACTTCTAACTATGGCTACACCTTC.

The CDR3 region has the DNA TGTGCCAGCAGCCCACTAGCGGGAGACTACGAGCAGTACTTC. It specifies CASSPLAGDYEQYF. The chain is built from TRBV7-8 and TRBJ2-7; 11 bases line up with TRBD2. Germline V CDR1 and CDR2: SGHVS, FQNEAQ. The V gene end was trimmed by 5 bases and the J gene end by 3 bases; junction bases not matched to a gene: 3. This CDR3 contains 14 residues.

A remark on this clone: The identical CDR3 is also encoded by other nucleotide sequences in the sample. This rearrangement joins TRBV27 to TRBJ2-2; D gene ambiguous. This CDR3 is built from 14 residues. V was clipped by 0 bases and J by 2 bases, with 4 bases between them. CDR1 and CDR2 from the germline V gene are MNHEY and SMNVEV (reference sequence). For the CDR3, the DNA is TGTGCCAGCAGTTTATCCAGAAACACCGGGGAGCTGTTTTTT. Translated: CASSLSRNTGELFF.

For the CDR3, the DNA is TGTGCCAGCAGTGACACTGTGTTGGTTGGAAACACCATATATTTT. As protein: CASSDTVLVGNTIYF. The genes are TRBV6-4 and TRBJ1-3; D call uncertain. Trimming pared 2 bases from V and 3 bases from J, leaving 11 bases between. This CDR3 has 15 residues. The germline V gene encodes CDR1 MRHNA and CDR2 SNTAGT.

V and J are TRBV7-6 and TRBJ2-3; D is uncertain. The CDR3 is 12 residues long. V was pared by 2 bases and J by 8 bases, with 8 bases between. Looked up from germline, CDR1 is SGHVS and CDR2 is FNYEAQ. The CDR3 DNA sequence: TGTGCCAGCAGCTTATCTCCCGGTACGCAGTATTTT. It specifies CASSLSPGTQYF.